What follows are 15 T cell receptor beta chains derived from one specimen sequenced in a study of cytomegalovirus exposure and HLA in healthy donors. The PCR was carried out with 60 Vbeta primers and 13 Jbeta primers. Sequencing used immunoSEQ multiplex PCR; TCRdb keeps in-frame clones, though not all of them. The sample has 200,000 or so clones; 80% to 85% are singletons. The sample comprised PBMCs. Receptors originate from a woman aged 50 to 65 in good health and CMV-seropositive.

V usage is TRBV21-1 and J usage is TRBJ2-2; TRBD2, as called in the table, went unchecked against the DNA. TRBV21-1 is a listed pseudogene. The CDR3 is 17 residues long. CDR3 sequence (DNA): TGTGCCAGCAGCAAAGTAGCAGCGGGGCGGCCACCCGGGGAGCTGTTTTTT. Encoded protein: CASSKVAAGRPPGELFF.

The gene calls are TRBV18 and TRBJ1-5; D unclear. This CDR3 is 14 amino acids long. With 2 bases removed from V and 5 bases from J, the gap between germline ends came to 10 bases. Per the germline V gene, CDR1 is KGHSH and CDR2 is LQKENI. The CDR3 DNA is TGTGCCAGCTCACCAGGCCGAGGGCATCAGCCCCAGCATTTT. This translates into CASSPGRGHQPQHF.

V gene TRBV30 combines with J gene TRBJ2-1; 7 bases align to TRBD2. Per the germline V gene, CDR1 is GTSNPN and CDR2 is SVGIG (reference sequence). CDR3 length equals 14 residues. V lost 8 bases, J lost 0 bases, and 7 bases stayed unmatched. CDR3 sequence reads: CAGGGGSSYNEQFF. The CDR3 nucleotides read TGTGCCGGGGGAGGCGGGAGCTCCTACAATGAGCAGTTCTTC. Using reference TRBV30 and TRBJ2-1 for the parts outside the CDR3, the full variable domain is SQTIHQWPATLVQPVGSPLSLECTVEGTSNPNLYWYRQAAGRGLQLLFYSVGIGQISSEVPQNLSASRPQDRQFILSSKKLLLSDSGFYLCAGGGGSSYNEQFFGPGTRLTVL.

The rearrangement links TRBV11-2 to TRBJ2-5, with D perhaps TRBD1 (5 bases). Judging by the DNA end, TRBJ2-7 fits better; the J call may be wrong. This CDR3 has 13 amino acids. Per germline, CDR1 SGHAT and CDR2 FQNNGV. Here the CDR3 reads CASSLVQVYEQYF. The CDR3 nucleotides are TGTGCCAGCAGCTTAGTACAGGTTTACGAGCAGTACTTC.

The DNA of the CDR3 is TGTGCCAGCAGGCCTTCCCCTTTAGCGGGGTCCGCCTACAATGAGCAGTTCTTC. Protein product: CASRPSPLAGSAYNEQFF. V usage is TRBV2 and J usage is TRBJ2-1; 8 bases line up with TRBD2. CDR3 length: 18 amino acids. Per the germline V gene, CDR1 is SNHLY and CDR2 is FYNNEI. Germline trimming cut 6 bases from V and 2 bases from J; bases unmatched to any gene: 15.

Only a few counts were recorded for this clone. The chain couples TRBV4-3 to TRBJ2-3; 10 bases agree with TRBD2. This CDR3 comprises 16 residues. With V trimmed by 4 bases and J by 1 base, 5 bases remained unmatched. Germline values: CDR1 LGHNA, CDR2 YSLEER. CDR3 coding DNA: TGCGCCAGCAGCCCAGAAAGCGGGGGGGGCACAGATACGCAGTATTTT. Translation gives CASSPESGGGTDTQYF.

The chain employs TRBV7-9 and TRBJ2-7; 12 bases align to TRBD2. This CDR3 spans 16 amino acids. CDR1 and CDR2 from the germline V gene are SEHNR and FQNEAQ (reference sequence). The V gene end was trimmed by 4 bases and the J gene end by 4 bases; junction bases not matched to a gene: 8. CDR3 loop: CASSSLTTSGRYEQYF. CDR3 in DNA: TGTGCCAGCAGCTCCCTAACTACTAGCGGGAGGTACGAGCAGTACTTC.

This chain uses TRBV2 with TRBJ1-5; TRBD1 matches at 8 bases. V lost 3 bases, J lost 7 bases, and 5 bases stayed unmatched. The length of the CDR3 is 14 residues. From germline, CDR1 is SNHLY and CDR2 FYNNEI. CDR3 sequence (DNA): TGTGCCAGCAGTGACCTGGACAGGGTACAGCCCCAGCATTTT. Its protein is CASSDLDRVQPQHF.

This clone was recorded a few times. The rearrangement joins TRBV2 to TRBJ1-5; TRBD1 agrees at 7 bases. CDR3 length: 18 amino acids. The junction had 20 bases not matched to a gene; V was cut back by 6 bases and J by 6 bases. Per germline, CDR1 SNHLY and CDR2 FYNNEI. The DNA of the CDR3 is TGTGCCAGCAGCGAAAACAGGGGACGACAGCTTGGGGGTCAGCCCCAGCATTTT. Amino acid sequence: CASSENRGRQLGGQPQHF.

V gene TRBV5-5 combines with J gene TRBJ2-7; weak D call: TRBD2 (7 bases). Trimming stripped 1 base from V and 3 bases from J, with 14 bases between. CDR3 length: 15 residues. Germline CDR1 SGHKS, CDR2 YYEKEE (reference sequence). The CDR3 bases are TGTGCCAGCAGCTTGCGGGGGGCCGGAGGCTACGAGCAGTACTTC. The encoded protein is CASSLRGAGGYEQYF. Variable domain in full (rest from reference TRBV5-5 and TRBJ2-7): DAGVTQSPTHLIKTRGQQVTLRCSPISGHKSVSWYQQVLGQGPQFIFQYYEKEERGRGNFPDRFSARQFPNYSSELNVNALLLGDSALYLCASSLRGAGGYEQYFGPGTRLTVT.

This chain links TRBV28 with TRBJ2-7, with D maybe TRBD2 (7 bases). CDR3 length: 15 residues. V was cut by 8 bases and J by 0 bases, with 17 bases left in between. The V gene's germline CDR1 is MDHEN and CDR2 SYDVKM. CDR3 loop: CASLEGGESSYEQYF. For the CDR3, the DNA is TGTGCCAGCCTGGAGGGGGGGGAGAGCTCCTACGAGCAGTACTTC.

This chain uses TRBV6-1 with TRBJ2-5, with D maybe TRBD2 (6 bases). Germline V lookup: CDR1 MNHNS, CDR2 SASEGT. The CDR3 has 15 amino acids. Trimming pared 4 bases from V and 2 bases from J, leaving 14 bases between. CDR3 loop: CASSVREVVQETQYF. The CDR3 region has the DNA TGTGCCAGCAGTGTAAGGGAGGTAGTGCAAGAGACCCAGTACTTC.

This chain uses TRBV5-5 with TRBJ2-7, with TRBD2 identical over 10 bases. The CDR3 totals 12 residues. In germline, CDR1 is SGHKS, CDR2 YYEKEE (reference sequence). V lost 6 bases and J lost 6; bases outside the gene matches: 3. The CDR3 DNA reads as TGTGCCAGCAAACTAGCGGGGCCCGAGCAGTACTTC. It encodes CASKLAGPEQYF.

V usage is TRBV5-1 and J usage is TRBJ1-4; 11 bases align to TRBD1. The CDR3 spans 15 residues. J gave up 7 bases and V 2 bases, and 4 bases lay outside the gene matches. Germline V gives CDR1 SGHRS, CDR2 YFSETQ. The CDR3 loop reads CASSFGTGGGEKLFF. The CDR3 DNA sequence: TGCGCCAGCAGCTTTGGGACAGGGGGGGGTGAAAAACTGTTTTTT. The full variable domain, its missing parts supplied by reference TRBV5-1 and TRBJ1-4, is KAGVTQTPRYLIKTRGQQVTLSCSPISGHRSVSWYQQTPGQGLQFLFEYFSETQRNKGNFPGRFSGRQFSNSRSEMNVSTLELGDSALYLCASSFGTGGGEKLFFGSGTQLSVL.

The chain employs TRBV14 and TRBJ1-2; D might be TRBD1 (5 bases). CDR1 and CDR2 from the germline V gene are SGHDN and FVKESK. Deletions cut 3 bases from V and 7 bases from J, with 15 bases between. The CDR3 loop spans 14 amino acids. The CDR3 DNA reads as TGTGCCAGCAGCCAGCAGGGTTCCCGGGCTGGCTACACCTTC. It codes for CASSQQGSRAGYTF. Combining the CDR3 with reference TRBV14 and TRBJ1-2 gives the whole variable domain EAGVTQFPSHSVIEKGQTVTLRCDPISGHDNLYWYRRVMGKEIKFLLHFVKESKQDESGMPNNRFLAERTGGTYSTLKVQPAELEDSGVYFCASSQQGSRAGYTFGSGTRLTVV.